Listed below are T cell receptor beta chains from one sample, sequenced in a study of blood T cell repertoires in COVID-19. Produced via immunoSEQ multiplex PCR; TCRdb's table is partial and in-frame only. The sample includes 100,000 to 150,000 clones, under 90% of them seen just once. Sequencing was carried out using PBMCs or T cells enriched from blood (not recorded which). The receptor source for this set is a man aged 35 to 55 with acute COVID-19. CDR3s include the opening cysteine and the closing phenylalanine or tryptophan. The D gene is left open where the match is weak. Size is omitted from some rows. Given values are once, few, many or a class for expanded clones.

J gene | clone size | V gene | D gene | CDR3 protein | CDR3 DNA
TRBJ1-3 | NA | TRBV29-1 | TRBD1 | CSVRDSLSGNTIYF | TGCAGCGTGAGGGACAGTCTTTCTGGAAACACCATATATTTT
TRBJ2-5 | once | TRBV5-6 | NA | CASSPIGVGKRETQYF | TGTGCCAGCAGCCCCATAGGGGTGGGGAAGAGAGAGACCCAGTACTTC
TRBJ2-5 | NA | TRBV5-1 | NA | CASSLDVVQREETQYF | TGCGCCAGCAGCTTGGACGTGGTCCAGCGGGAAGAGACCCAGTACTTC
TRBJ1-1 | NA | TRBV30 | NA | CAWSVPGLNTEAFF | TGTGCCTGGAGTGTACCGGGTCTGAACACTGAAGCTTTCTTT
TRBJ1-6 | NA | TRBV6-4 | TRBD1 | CASSLTGDYNSPLHF | TGTGCCAGCAGCCTGACAGGGGACTATAATTCACCCCTCCACTTT
TRBJ2-2 | many | TRBV27 | TRBD2 | CASSFPGLAGTGELFF | TGTGCCAGCAGTTTCCCGGGACTAGCGGGCACCGGGGAGCTGTTTTTT
TRBJ2-7 | NA | TRBV7-2 | TRBD2 | CASSPSTSGYEQYF | TGTGCCAGCAGCCCATCGACTAGCGGCTACGAGCAGTACTTC
TRBJ2-5 | once | TRBV7-2 | NA | CASSLGPGETQYF | TGTGCCAGCAGCTTAGGCCCGGGGGAGACCCAGTACTTC
TRBJ1-2 | NA | TRBV2 | NA | CASSNQGGDGYTF | TGTGCCAGCAGCAACCAGGGAGGGGATGGCTACACCTTC
TRBJ2-5 | NA | TRBV7-3 | NA | CASSLASEETQYF | TGTGCCAGCAGCTTAGCGTCCGAAGAGACCCAGTACTTC
TRBJ2-7 | NA | TRBV30 | NA | CAWSAGGPVSEQYF | TGTGCCTGGAGTGCAGGGGGGCCCGTTAGCGAGCAGTACTTC
TRBJ2-5 | NA | TRBV18 | NA | CASSPHPGNGETQYF | TGTGCCAGCTCACCACACCCGGGGAACGGGGAGACCCAGTACTTC
TRBJ2-3 | NA | TRBV28 | NA | CASSLPQGNTQYF | TGTGCCAGCAGTTTACCTCAGGGAAATACGCAGTATTTT
TRBJ2-1 | NA | TRBV7-3 | TRBD1 | CASSSQGGTSNEQFF | TGTGCCAGCAGCTCTCAAGGGGGCACGAGCAATGAGCAGTTCTTC
TRBJ2-2 | few | TRBV7-9 | NA | CARELFTTGELFF | TGTGCCAGGGAGTTGTTCACCACCGGGGAGCTGTTTTTT
TRBJ2-2 | NA | TRBV12-5 | TRBD2 | CASGLGLAGVNTGELFF | TGTGCTAGTGGTTTAGGACTAGCGGGGGTGAACACCGGGGAGCTGTTTTTT
TRBJ1-3 | NA | TRBV7-9 | NA | CASIRGAGGNTIYF | TGTGCCAGCATCCGGGGGGCAGGTGGAAACACCATATATTTT
TRBJ2-2 | NA | TRBV3-1/TRBV3-2 | TRBD1 | CASSQEVGQGSGELFF | TGTGCCAGCAGCCAAGAAGTGGGACAGGGGAGCGGGGAGCTGTTTTTT
TRBJ2-1 | NA | TRBV19 | TRBD2 | CASSDGLAGLNEQFF | TGTGCCAGTAGTGATGGACTAGCGGGATTAAATGAGCAGTTCTTC
TRBJ1-5 | NA | TRBV19 | TRBD1 | CASSPSGQYNQPQHF | TGTGCCAGTAGCCCCTCGGGACAGTACAATCAGCCCCAGCATTTT
TRBJ1-4 | NA | TRBV5-4 | TRBD1 | CASSVQGASTNEKLFF | TGTGCCAGCAGCGTACAGGGGGCATCAACTAATGAAAAACTGTTTTTT
TRBJ2-5 | NA | TRBV7-2 | TRBD1 | CASSPGRGRKETQYF | TGTGCCAGCAGCCCAGGCAGGGGGCGGAAAGAGACCCAGTACTTC
TRBJ2-1 | NA | TRBV7-3 | TRBD1 | CASRDRDRYNEQFF | TGTGCCAGCAGAGACCGGGACAGGTACAATGAGCAGTTCTTC
TRBJ1-5 | NA | TRBV5-1 | TRBD1 | CASSPGTGDLSQHF | TGCGCCAGCAGCCCTGGGACAGGGGACCTGTCCCAGCATTTT
TRBJ2-2 | NA | TRBV5-1 | TRBD2 | CASSRDGRGDTGELFF | TGCGCCAGCAGCCGGGACGGACGGGGGGACACCGGGGAGCTGTTTTTT
TRBJ2-7 | NA | TRBV7-9 | TRBD1 | CASSYSDRGLYEQYF | TGTGCCAGCAGCTACTCGGACAGGGGGCTCTACGAGCAGTACTTC
TRBJ2-3 | NA | TRBV11-3 | NA | CASSLEGARTDTQYF | TGTGCCAGCAGCTTAGAGGGGGCAAGAACAGATACGCAGTATTTT
TRBJ2-1 | once | TRBV11-3 | TRBD1 | CASSLDQGGSSSYNEQFF | TGTGCCAGCAGCTTAGATCAAGGGGGCTCGTCCTCCTACAATGAGCAGTTCTTC
TRBJ1-1 | NA | TRBV3-1/TRBV3-2 | TRBD1 | CASSHLQGPNTEAFF | TGTGCCAGCAGCCACCTACAGGGGCCGAACACTGAAGCTTTCTTT
TRBJ2-5 | once | TRBV19 | TRBD1 | CASSITQGAETQYF | TGTGCCAGTAGTATCACTCAGGGGGCCGAGACCCAGTACTTC
TRBJ1-1 | NA | TRBV7-9 | TRBD1 | CASSLGQGTNTEAFF | TGTGCCAGCAGCTTAGGACAGGGAACGAACACTGAAGCTTTCTTT
TRBJ2-1 | NA | TRBV9 | TRBD2 | CASSVSSGAPSGPNEQFF | TGTGCCAGCAGCGTGTCAAGCGGGGCCCCCTCGGGACCAAATGAGCAGTTCTTC
TRBJ1-1 | NA | TRBV28 | NA | CASSPPDSEEAFF | TGTGCCAGCAGTCCCCCGGACAGCGAAGAAGCTTTCTTT
TRBJ2-1 | NA | TRBV5-1 | NA | CASYLQPSSYNEQFF | TGCGCCAGTTACCTACAGCCGAGCTCCTACAATGAGCAGTTCTTC
TRBJ2-7 | NA | TRBV10-1 | NA | CASQEGPGPYEQYF | TGCGCCAGCCAGGAGGGGCCAGGACCCTACGAGCAGTACTTC
TRBJ1-2 | NA | TRBV7-9 | NA | CASSLGQGLDGYTF | TGTGCCAGCAGCTTAGGGCAGGGACTTGATGGCTACACCTTC
TRBJ2-2 | NA | TRBV28 | TRBD1 | CASSLGWQAGTGGTGELFF | TGTGCCAGCAGTTTAGGATGGCAGGCCGGGACAGGAGGCACCGGGGAGCTGTTTTTT
TRBJ1-3 | NA | TRBV2 | NA | CASSEARASSGNTIYF | TGTGCCAGCAGTGAAGCCAGGGCTAGCTCTGGAAACACCATATATTTT
TRBJ1-5 | NA | TRBV28 | TRBD1 | CASKRQGFIDQPQHF | TGTGCCAGTAAAAGACAGGGGTTTATCGATCAGCCCCAGCATTTT
TRBJ2-7 | NA | TRBV3-1/TRBV3-2 | NA | CASSFRTAYEQYF | TGTGCCAGCAGCTTCCGGACAGCTTACGAGCAGTACTTC
TRBJ2-1 | few | TRBV28 | NA | CASSLPQGGYEQFF | TGTGCCAGCAGTCTCCCGCAGGGTGGATATGAGCAGTTCTTC
TRBJ1-2 | once | TRBV9 | NA | CASSVGLPNYGYTF | TGTGCCAGCAGCGTAGGACTTCCCAACTATGGCTACACCTTC
TRBJ2-3 | NA | TRBV5-1 | TRBD2 | CASSLAGVADTQYF | TGCGCCAGCAGCTTAGCGGGAGTGGCAGATACGCAGTATTTT
TRBJ1-5 | NA | TRBV6-5 | NA | CASSYQLDQPQHF | TGTGCCAGCAGTTACCAGCTAGACCAGCCCCAGCATTTT
TRBJ2-7 | NA | TRBV30 | TRBD1 | CAWSVGQGAYEQYF | TGTGCCTGGAGTGTGGGGCAGGGGGCTTACGAGCAGTACTTC
TRBJ1-2 | NA | TRBV27 | TRBD1 | CASSLFGQGVSNYGYTF | TGTGCCAGCAGTTTATTCGGACAGGGGGTGTCTAACTATGGCTACACCTTC
TRBJ1-4 | NA | TRBV2 | NA | CASSERGAGEKLFF | TGTGCCAGCAGTGAACGAGGGGCGGGGGAAAAACTGTTTTTT
TRBJ1-1 | NA | TRBV18 | NA | CASSQSVNTEAFF | TGTGCCAGCTCACAATCAGTAAACACTGAAGCTTTCTTT
TRBJ2-1 | NA | TRBV7-9 | NA | CASSPGAGEQFF | TGTGCCAGCAGCCCAGGGGCGGGTGAGCAGTTCTTC
TRBJ2-7 | once | TRBV10-2 | TRBD2 | CASRVSGSYEQYF | TGCGCCAGCAGGGTTAGCGGGAGCTACGAGCAGTACTTC
TRBJ2-3 | NA | TRBV29-1 | TRBD2 | CSVAGTRLSTDTQYF | TGCAGCGTTGCCGGGACTAGACTCTCCACAGATACGCAGTATTTT
TRBJ1-5 | NA | TRBV27 | NA | CASSLNRNQPQHF | TGTGCCAGCAGTTTGAACAGGAATCAGCCCCAGCATTTT
TRBJ2-5 | NA | TRBV29-1 | NA | CSAQYRASEGTQYF | TGCAGCGCCCAATACAGGGCCTCTGAAGGGACCCAGTACTTC
TRBJ2-5 | few | TRBV5-4 | TRBD2 | CASSFRSGGEETQYF | TGTGCCAGCAGCTTCCGAAGCGGGGGGGAAGAGACCCAGTACTTC
TRBJ2-7 | NA | TRBV9 | NA | CASSPAETFYEQYF | TGTGCCAGCAGCCCCGCTGAAACTTTTTACGAGCAGTACTTC
TRBJ2-7 | NA | TRBV28 | NA | CASRGSGSYEQYF | TGTGCCAGCAGGGGTAGCGGTTCCTACGAGCAGTACTTC
TRBJ1-1 | NA | TRBV5-1 | NA | CASTVTPGTEAFF | TGCGCCAGCACCGTCACACCGGGGACTGAAGCTTTCTTT
TRBJ2-7 | NA | TRBV19 | TRBD2 | CASSTSGHYEQYF | TGTGCCAGTAGTACTAGCGGCCACTACGAGCAGTACTTC
TRBJ1-3 | few | TRBV11-2 | NA | CASSLDRTGNTGNTIYF | TGTGCCAGCAGCTTAGATCGAACAGGGAACACTGGAAACACCATATATTTT